This T cell receptor (beta chain) was profiled in a study of HIV-infected patients and healthy controls. Overall study context: A modest, significant CD4 rise occurred in about 90% of the 16 patients after three months of therapy.

Follow-up blood was drawn about 14 weeks, roughly three months, after antiretroviral therapy began. The repertoire came from unfractionated whole blood and reflected all unsorted peripheral T cells. At least ten counts were recorded for this clonotype. The target antigen is unknown. For a library built for alpha chains, this beta chain is a stray read; little rests on its size. About 500 ng RNA was reverse transcribed with alpha and beta constant-region primers. Using multiplexing indices, alpha and beta chain libraries were generated apart by chain-specific third strand synthesis. TCRdb re-analysed the 5' RACE reads in MiXCR, keeping a single row per CDR3 protein. The data show roughly 7,500 distinct CDR3 sequences, less than 7.5% seen once. V lost 4 bases and J lost 9, with 10 bases in between. The CDR3 is 13 amino acids. Germline CDR1 is SGHVS and CDR2 is FQNEAQ. Whole-study results and caveats: Healthy controls shared more CDR3 sequences between individuals than HIV-infected patients did. No HLA typing of donors was done in this study.

This TCR was sampled from an adult with HIV infection. The sample here was blood, taken during antiretroviral therapy. The chain employs TRBV7-8 and TRBJ1-6; D not resolved. CDR3 region: CASSSLEVSPLHF. CDR3 in DNA: TGTGCCAGCAGCTCCCTAGAGGTTTCACCCCTCCACTTT.